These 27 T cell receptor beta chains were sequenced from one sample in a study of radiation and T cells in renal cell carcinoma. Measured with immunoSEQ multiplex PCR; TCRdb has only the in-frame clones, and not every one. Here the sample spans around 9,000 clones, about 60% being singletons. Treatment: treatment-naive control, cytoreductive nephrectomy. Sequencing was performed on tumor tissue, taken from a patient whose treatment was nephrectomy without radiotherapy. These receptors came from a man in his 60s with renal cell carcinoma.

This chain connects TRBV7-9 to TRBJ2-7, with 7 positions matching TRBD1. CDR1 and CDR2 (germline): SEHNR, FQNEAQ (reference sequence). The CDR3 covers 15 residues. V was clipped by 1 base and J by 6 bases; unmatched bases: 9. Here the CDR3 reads CASSLGQGERVEQYF. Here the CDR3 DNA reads TGTGCCAGCAGCTTAGGTCAGGGGGAAAGGGTCGAGCAGTACTTC.

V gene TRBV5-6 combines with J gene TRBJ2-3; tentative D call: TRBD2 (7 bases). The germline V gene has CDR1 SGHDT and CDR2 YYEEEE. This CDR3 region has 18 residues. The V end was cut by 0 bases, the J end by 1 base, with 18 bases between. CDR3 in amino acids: CASSLVVSRGAGTDTQYF. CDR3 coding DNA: TGTGCCAGCAGCTTGGTGGTTAGCCGGGGGGCGGGCACAGATACGCAGTATTTT. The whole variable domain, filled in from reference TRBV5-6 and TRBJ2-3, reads DAGVTQSPTHLIKTRGQQVTLRCSPKSGHDTVSWYQQALGQGPQFIFQYYEEEERQRGNFPDRFSGHQFPNYSSELNVNALLLGDSALYLCASSLVVSRGAGTDTQYFGPGTRLTVL.

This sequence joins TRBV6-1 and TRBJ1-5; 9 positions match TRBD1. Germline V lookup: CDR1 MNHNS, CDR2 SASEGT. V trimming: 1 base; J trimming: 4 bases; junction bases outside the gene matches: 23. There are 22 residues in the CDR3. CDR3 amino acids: CASSEERGFAGYAGTGNQPQHF. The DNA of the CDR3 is TGTGCCAGCAGTGAAGAGAGAGGCTTCGCCGGGTATGCCGGGACAGGGAATCAGCCCCAGCATTTT.

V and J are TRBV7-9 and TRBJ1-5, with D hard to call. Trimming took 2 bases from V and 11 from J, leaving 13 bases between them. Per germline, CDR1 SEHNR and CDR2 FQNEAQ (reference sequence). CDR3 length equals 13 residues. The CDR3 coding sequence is TGTGCCAGCAGCTTACTGGACTGGGATGCCCAGCATTTT. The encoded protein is CASSLLDWDAQHF.

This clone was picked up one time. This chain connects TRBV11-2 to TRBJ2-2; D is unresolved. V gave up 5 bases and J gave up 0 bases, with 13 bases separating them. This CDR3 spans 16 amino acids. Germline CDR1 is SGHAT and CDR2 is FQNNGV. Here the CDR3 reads CASSLGPRPNTGELFF. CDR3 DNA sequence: TGTGCCAGCAGCCTTGGACCACGTCCGAACACCGGGGAGCTGTTTTTT.

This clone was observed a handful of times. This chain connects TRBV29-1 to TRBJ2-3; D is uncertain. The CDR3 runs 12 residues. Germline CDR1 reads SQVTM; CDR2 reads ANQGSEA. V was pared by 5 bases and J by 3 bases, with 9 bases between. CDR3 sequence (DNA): TGCAGCGTTAGGGCCCAGACAGATACGCAGTATTTT. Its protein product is CSVRAQTDTQYF.

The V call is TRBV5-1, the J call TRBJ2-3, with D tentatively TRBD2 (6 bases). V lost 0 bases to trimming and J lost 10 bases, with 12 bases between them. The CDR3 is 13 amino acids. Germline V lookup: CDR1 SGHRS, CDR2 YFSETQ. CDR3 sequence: CASSLGNGRPQYF. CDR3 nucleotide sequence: TGCGCCAGCAGCTTGGGAAATGGGAGGCCGCAGTATTTT.

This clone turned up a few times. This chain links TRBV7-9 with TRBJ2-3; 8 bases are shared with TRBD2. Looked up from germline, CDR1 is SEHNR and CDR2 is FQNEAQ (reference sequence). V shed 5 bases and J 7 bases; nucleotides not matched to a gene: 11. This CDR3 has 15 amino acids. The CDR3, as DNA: TGTGCCAGCAGCGACGGGGGACTAGGGATTAATACGCAGTATTTT. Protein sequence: CASSDGGLGINTQYF.

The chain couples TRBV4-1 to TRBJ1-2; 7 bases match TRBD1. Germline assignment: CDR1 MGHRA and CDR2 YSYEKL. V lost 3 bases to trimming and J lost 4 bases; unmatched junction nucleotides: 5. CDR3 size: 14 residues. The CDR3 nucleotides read TGCGCCAGCAGCCAGGAAAGACAGGGCTATGGCTACACCTTC. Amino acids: CASSQERQGYGYTF.

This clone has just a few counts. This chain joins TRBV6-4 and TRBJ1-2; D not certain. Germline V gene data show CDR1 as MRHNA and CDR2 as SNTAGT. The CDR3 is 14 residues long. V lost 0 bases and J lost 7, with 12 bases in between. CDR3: CASSDSGRASGYTF. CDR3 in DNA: TGTGCCAGCAGTGACTCGGGTAGGGCGAGTGGCTACACCTTC.

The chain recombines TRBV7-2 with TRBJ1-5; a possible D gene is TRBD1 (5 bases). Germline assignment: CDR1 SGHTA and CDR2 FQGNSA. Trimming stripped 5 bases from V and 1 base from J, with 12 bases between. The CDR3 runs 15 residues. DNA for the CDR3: TGTGCCAGCAGCCACGGGGGAGCAAGCAATCAGCCCCAGCATTTT. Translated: CASSHGGASNQPQHF.

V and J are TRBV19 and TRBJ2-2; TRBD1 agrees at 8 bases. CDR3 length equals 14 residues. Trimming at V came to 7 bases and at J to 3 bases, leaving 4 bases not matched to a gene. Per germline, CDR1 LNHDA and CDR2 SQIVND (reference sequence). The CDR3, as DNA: TGTGCCAGTAAAGGGACAGGAGACACCGGGGAGCTGTTTTTT. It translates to CASKGTGDTGELFF.

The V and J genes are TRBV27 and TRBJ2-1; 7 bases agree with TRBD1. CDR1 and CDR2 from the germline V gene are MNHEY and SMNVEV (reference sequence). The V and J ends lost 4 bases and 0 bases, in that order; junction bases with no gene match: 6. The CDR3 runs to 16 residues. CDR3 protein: CASSSQGIPSYNEQFF. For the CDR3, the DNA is TGTGCCAGCAGTTCACAGGGGATCCCCTCCTACAATGAGCAGTTCTTC.

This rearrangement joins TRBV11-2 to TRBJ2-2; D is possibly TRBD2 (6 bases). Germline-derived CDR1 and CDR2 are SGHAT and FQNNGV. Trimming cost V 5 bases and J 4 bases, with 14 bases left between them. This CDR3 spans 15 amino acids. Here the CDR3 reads CASSPRRVGTGELFF. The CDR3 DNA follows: TGTGCCAGCAGCCCCAGGAGGGTTGGCACCGGGGAGCTGTTTTTT. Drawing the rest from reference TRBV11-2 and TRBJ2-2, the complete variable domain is EAGVAQSPRYKIIEKRQSVAFWCNPISGHATLYWYQQILGQGPKLLIQFQNNGVVDDSQLPKDRFSAERLKGVDSTLKIQPAKLEDSAVYLCASSPRRVGTGELFFGEGSRLTVL.

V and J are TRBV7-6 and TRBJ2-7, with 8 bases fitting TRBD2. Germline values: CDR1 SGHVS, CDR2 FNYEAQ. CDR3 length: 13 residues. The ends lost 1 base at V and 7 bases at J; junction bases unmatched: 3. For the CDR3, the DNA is TGTGCCAGCAGCTTAGAGACTAGCGAGGAGCAGTACTTC. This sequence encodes CASSLETSEEQYF.

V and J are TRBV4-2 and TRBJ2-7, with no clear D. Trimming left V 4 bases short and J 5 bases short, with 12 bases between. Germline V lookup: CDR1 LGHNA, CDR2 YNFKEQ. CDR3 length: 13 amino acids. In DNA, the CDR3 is TGTGCCAGCAGCCCCCCTTGGCAGAACGAGCAGTACTTC. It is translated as CASSPPWQNEQYF.

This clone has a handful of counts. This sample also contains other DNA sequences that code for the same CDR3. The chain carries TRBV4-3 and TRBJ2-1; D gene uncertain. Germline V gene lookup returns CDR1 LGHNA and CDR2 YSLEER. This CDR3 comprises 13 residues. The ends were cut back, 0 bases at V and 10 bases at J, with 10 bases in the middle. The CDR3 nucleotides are TGCGCCAGCAGCCAAGAGAGGAAGGGCGAGCAGTTCTTC. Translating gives CASSQERKGEQFF.

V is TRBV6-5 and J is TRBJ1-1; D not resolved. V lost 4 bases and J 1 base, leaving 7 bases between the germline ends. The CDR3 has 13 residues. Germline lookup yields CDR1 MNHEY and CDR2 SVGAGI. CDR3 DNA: TGTGCCAGCAGTTTTCAGAGGAACACTGAAGCTTTCTTT. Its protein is CASSFQRNTEAFF.

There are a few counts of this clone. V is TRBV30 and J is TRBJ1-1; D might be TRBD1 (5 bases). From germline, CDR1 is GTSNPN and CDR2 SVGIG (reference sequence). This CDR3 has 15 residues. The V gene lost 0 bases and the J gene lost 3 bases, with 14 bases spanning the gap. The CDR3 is CAWSVPGRWDTEAFF. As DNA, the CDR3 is TGTGCCTGGAGTGTCCCAGGGCGATGGGACACTGAAGCTTTCTTT.

The CDR3, as DNA: TGCAGTGCCAACTCCCAGGAAAAACTGTTTTTT. Its translation: CSANSQEKLFF. The V call is TRBV20-1, the J call TRBJ1-4; D is unclear. Per germline, CDR1 DFQATT and CDR2 SNEGSKA (reference sequence). V shed 6 bases and J shed 8 bases, with 10 bases lying between them. CDR3 length: 11 amino acids.

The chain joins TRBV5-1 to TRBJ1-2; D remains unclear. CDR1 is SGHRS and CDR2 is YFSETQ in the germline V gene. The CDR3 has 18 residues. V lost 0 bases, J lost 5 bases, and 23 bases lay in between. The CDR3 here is CASSLEGGGYGPAYGYTF. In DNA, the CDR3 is TGCGCCAGCAGCTTGGAAGGAGGAGGGTATGGCCCGGCTTATGGCTACACCTTC.

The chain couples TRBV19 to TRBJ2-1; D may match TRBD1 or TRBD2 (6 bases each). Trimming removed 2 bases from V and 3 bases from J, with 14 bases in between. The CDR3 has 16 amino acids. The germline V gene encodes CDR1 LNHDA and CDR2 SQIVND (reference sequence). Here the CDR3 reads CASSIWGAPYYNEQFF. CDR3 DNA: TGTGCCAGTAGTATATGGGGGGCCCCCTACTACAATGAGCAGTTCTTC.

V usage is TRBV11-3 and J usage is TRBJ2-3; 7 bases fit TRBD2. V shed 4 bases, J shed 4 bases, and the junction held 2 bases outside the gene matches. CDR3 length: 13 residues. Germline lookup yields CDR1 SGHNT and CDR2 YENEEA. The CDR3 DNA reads TGTGCCAGCAGCTCCCGGGGGGCAGATACGCAGTATTTT. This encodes CASSSRGADTQYF.

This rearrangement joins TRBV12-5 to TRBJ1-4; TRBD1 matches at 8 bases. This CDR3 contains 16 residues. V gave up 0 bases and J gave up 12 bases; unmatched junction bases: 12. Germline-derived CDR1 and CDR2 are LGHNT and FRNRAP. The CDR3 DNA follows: TGTGCTAGTGGTTTGGTTTTCCACGGCAGGGGGCCCCAACTGTTTTTT. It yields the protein CASGLVFHGRGPQLFF.

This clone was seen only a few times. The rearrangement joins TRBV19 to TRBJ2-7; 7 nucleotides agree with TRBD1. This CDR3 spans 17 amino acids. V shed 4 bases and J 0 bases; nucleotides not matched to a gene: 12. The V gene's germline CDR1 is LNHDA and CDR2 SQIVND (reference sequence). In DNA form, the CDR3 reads TGTGCCAGTAGTACGGGATTGACAGGGTCAGGCTCCTACGAGCAGTACTTC. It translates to CASSTGLTGSGSYEQYF.

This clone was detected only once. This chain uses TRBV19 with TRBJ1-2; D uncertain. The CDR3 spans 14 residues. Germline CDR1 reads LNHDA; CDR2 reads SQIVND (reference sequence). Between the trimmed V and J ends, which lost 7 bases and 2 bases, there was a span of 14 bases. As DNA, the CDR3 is TGTGCCAGTAAGCTCGGGCAGAACAACTATGGCTACACCTTC. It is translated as CASKLGQNNYGYTF.

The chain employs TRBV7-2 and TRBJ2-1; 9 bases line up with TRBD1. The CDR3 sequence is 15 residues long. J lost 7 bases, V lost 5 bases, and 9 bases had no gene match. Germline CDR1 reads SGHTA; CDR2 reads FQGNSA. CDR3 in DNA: TGTGCCAGCAGCCCCCTACAGGGGGCGCGAAATGAGCAGTTCTTC. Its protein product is CASSPLQGARNEQFF.